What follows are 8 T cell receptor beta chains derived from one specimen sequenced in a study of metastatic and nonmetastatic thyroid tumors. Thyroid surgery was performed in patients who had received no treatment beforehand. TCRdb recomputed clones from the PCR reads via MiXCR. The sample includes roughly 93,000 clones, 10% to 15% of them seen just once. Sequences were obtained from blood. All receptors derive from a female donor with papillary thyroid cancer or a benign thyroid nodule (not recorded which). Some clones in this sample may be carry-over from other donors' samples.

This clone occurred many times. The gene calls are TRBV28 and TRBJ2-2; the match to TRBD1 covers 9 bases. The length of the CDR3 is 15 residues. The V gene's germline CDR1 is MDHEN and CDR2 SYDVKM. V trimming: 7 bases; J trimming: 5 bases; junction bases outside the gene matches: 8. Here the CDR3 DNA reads TGTGCCAGCACTATACAGGGGGCGCGAACCGGGGAGCTGTTTTTT. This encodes CASTIQGARTGELFF. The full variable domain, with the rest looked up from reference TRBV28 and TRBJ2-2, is DVKVTQSSRYLVKRTGEKVFLECVQDMDHENMFWYRQDPGLGLRLIYFSYDVKMKEKGDIPEGYSVSREKKERFSLILESASTNQTSMYLCASTIQGARTGELFFGEGSRLTVL.

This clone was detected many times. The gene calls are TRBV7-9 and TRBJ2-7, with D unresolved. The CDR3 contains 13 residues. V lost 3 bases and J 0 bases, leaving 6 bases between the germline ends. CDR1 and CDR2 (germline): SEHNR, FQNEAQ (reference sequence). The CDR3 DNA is TGTGCCAGCAGCTTGCAGCCCTCCTACGAGCAGTACTTC. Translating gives CASSLQPSYEQYF.

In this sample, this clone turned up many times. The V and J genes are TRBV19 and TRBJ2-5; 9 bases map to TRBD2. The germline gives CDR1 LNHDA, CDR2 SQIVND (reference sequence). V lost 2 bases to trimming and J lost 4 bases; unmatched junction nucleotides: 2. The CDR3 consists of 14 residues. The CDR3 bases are TGTGCCAGTAGTATAAGCGGGGGGAGAGAGACCCAGTACTTC. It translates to CASSISGGRETQYF.

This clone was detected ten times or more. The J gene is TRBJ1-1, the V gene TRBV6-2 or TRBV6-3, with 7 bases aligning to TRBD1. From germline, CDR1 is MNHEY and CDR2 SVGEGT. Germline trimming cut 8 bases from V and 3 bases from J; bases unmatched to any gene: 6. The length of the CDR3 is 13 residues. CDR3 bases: TGTGCCAGCGGGGGGACAGCTTACACTGAAGCTTTCTTT. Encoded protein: CASGGTAYTEAFF.

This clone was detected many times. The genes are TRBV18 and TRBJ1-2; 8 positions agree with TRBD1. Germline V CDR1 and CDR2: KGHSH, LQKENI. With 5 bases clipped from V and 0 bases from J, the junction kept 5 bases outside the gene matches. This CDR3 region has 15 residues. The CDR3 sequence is CASSTGQGANYGYTF. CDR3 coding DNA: TGTGCCAGCTCAACCGGACAGGGAGCTAACTATGGCTACACCTTC.

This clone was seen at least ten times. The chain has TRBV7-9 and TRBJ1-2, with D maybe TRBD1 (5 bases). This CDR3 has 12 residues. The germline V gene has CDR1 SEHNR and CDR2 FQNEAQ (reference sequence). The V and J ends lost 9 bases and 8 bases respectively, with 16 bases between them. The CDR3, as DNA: TGTGCCAGTGATATGGGACCGGGCGGCTACACCTTC. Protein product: CASDMGPGGYTF.

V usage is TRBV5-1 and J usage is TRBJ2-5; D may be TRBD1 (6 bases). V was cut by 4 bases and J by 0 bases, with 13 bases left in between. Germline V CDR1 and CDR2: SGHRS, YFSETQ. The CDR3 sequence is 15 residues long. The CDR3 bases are TGCGCCAGCAGCCAGGGGCGGGCCGACCAAGAGACCCAGTACTTC. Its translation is CASSQGRADQETQYF.

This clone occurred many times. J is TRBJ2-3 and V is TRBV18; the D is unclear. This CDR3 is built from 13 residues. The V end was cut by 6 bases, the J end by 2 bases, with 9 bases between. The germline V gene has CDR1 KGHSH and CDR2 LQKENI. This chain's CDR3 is CASSLTSTDTQYF. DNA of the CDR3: TGTGCCAGCTCTCTCACCTCCACAGATACGCAGTATTTT.